The TCR beta chain under discussion was sequenced for a study of cytomegalovirus exposure and HLA in healthy donors. This clone was observed a few times. The antigen is not known. The CDR3 runs 14 residues. V was pared by 2 bases and J by 7 bases, with 3 bases of the junction left unmatched. Germline V gene data show CDR1 as MDHEN and CDR2 as SYDVKM. The primer mix had 60 Vbeta and 13 Jbeta primers. Using immunoSEQ multiplex PCR, the repertoire was profiled, and TCRdb retains in-frame clones only, with some absent. The data show about 200,000 clones, approximately 80% seen once. Although they were nominally healthy when sampled, donors likely had unrecorded immune exposures. Study-wide results and limits: TCR sequences were mostly rare, though some public TCRs occurred in many donors.

The sequence came from a middle-aged woman in good health and CMV-seronegative. The chain has TRBV28 and TRBJ2-7, with 12 bases identical to TRBD2. The sequencing sample was made of PBMCs. The CDR3 DNA is TGTGCCAGCAGTTTAGCTAGCGGGAGGGGTGAGCAGTACGTC. Its protein product is CASSLASGRGEQYV.